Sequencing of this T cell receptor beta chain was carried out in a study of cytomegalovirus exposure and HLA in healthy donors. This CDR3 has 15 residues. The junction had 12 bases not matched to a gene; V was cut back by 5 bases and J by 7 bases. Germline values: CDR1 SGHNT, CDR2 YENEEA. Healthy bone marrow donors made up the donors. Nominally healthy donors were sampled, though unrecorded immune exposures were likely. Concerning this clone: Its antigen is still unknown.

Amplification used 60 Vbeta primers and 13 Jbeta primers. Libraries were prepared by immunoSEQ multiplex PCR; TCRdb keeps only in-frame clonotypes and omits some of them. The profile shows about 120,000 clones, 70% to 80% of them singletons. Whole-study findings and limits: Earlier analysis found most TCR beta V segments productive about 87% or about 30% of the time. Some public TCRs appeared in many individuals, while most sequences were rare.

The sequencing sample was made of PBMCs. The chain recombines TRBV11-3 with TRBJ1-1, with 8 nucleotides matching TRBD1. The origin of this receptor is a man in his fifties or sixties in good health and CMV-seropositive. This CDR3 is CASSGEQGDMGEAFF. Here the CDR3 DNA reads TGTGCCAGCAGCGGGGAACAGGGGGATATGGGTGAAGCTTTCTTT.